This T cell receptor (beta chain) was captured by sequencing in a study of patients and donors after allogeneic stem cell transplantation. From germline, CDR1 is SGHDT and CDR2 YYEEEE. Between the trimmed V and J ends, which lost 2 bases and 4 bases, there was a span of 15 bases. The CDR3 contains 15 residues. TCRdb reprocessed the RT-PCR reads with MiXCR, giving one entry per CDR3 protein. The sample yields roughly 200,000 distinct CDR3 sequences, around two fifths seen once. Sequenced material: blood, either unsorted or a sorted T cell fraction (not recorded which). The genes are TRBV5-6 and TRBJ1-1; D is uncertain. The clonotype comes from a human donor who was either an allogeneic HSCT recipient or a stem cell or donor lymphocyte infusion donor (not recorded which). It is not recorded whose cells these are; they may come from a transplant donor. The CDR3 reads CASSFSRRRTTEAFF. DNA of the CDR3: TGTGCCAGCAGCTTTAGCCGGAGGCGGACCACTGAAGCTTTCTTT.